These T cell receptor beta chains were read from a single sample in a study of cytomegalovirus exposure and HLA in healthy donors. Clones were read by immunoSEQ multiplex PCR, and TCRdb kept only the in-frame ones, dropping some. The repertoire holds 50,000 or so clones, with approximately 68% as singletons. Material: PBMCs. Receptors were obtained from a man in his thirties or forties in good health and CMV-seronegative. The CDR3 runs from the conserved cysteine through the conserved F or W. D genes are given only for firm matches. A clone size is listed for some rows: how often the clone was seen (once, few, many), or a class if it is expanded.

D gene	V gene	clone size	J gene	CDR3 DNA	CDR3 protein
-	TRBV7-2	-	TRBJ1-1	TGTGCCAGCAGCTTGAGGGCGGACACTGAAGCTTTCTTT	CASSLRADTEAFF
-	TRBV5-1	few	TRBJ2-5	TGCGCCAGCAGCTTGGGTGTCGTTCAGGAGACCCAGTACTTC	CASSLGVVQETQYF
TRBD2	TRBV5-1	-	TRBJ2-5	TGCGCCAGCAGCTTGATGAGCGGGAGCATCCAAGAGACCCAGTACTTC	CASSLMSGSIQETQYF
TRBD1	TRBV19	few	TRBJ1-4	TGTGCCAGTAGTGCGGACAGGGGGTTGACTAATGAAAAACTGTTTTTT	CASSADRGLTNEKLFF
-	TRBV18	-	TRBJ1-1	TGTGCCAGCTCACCCCAGGGTAACACTGAAGCTTTCTTT	CASSPQGNTEAFF
-	TRBV6-1	-	TRBJ1-5	TGTGCCAGCAGTGAATACCGAGGGGGGCCCCAGCATTTT	CASSEYRGGPQHF
-	TRBV6-1	few	TRBJ2-7	TGTGCCAGCCCTAGGATGGCCTACGAGCAGTACTTC	CASPRMAYEQYF
-	TRBV19	-	TRBJ1-5	TGTGCCAGTAGCCCTCCCCCGGGGGTTAGCAATCAGCCCCAGCATTTT	CASSPPPGVSNQPQHF
-	TRBV5-1	-	TRBJ2-5	TGCGCCAGCAGCTTGGGAAGGCCTGGGGCCCAAGAGACCCAGTACTTC	CASSLGRPGAQETQYF
-	TRBV6-4	-	TRBJ1-1	TGTGCCAGCAGTGACTCCGGGGAGGGCGGCACTGAAGCTTTCTTT	CASSDSGEGGTEAFF
-	TRBV4-1	-	TRBJ2-1	TGCGCCAGCAGCCAAGATTCGGCGACATCGTTCTTC	CASSQDSATSFF
TRBD1	TRBV4-1	-	TRBJ1-5	TGCGCCAGCAGCTCCTTGACAGGGTTTCAGCCCCAGCATTTT	CASSSLTGFQPQHF
TRBD2	TRBV10-2	-	TRBJ2-7	TGCGCCAGCAGTTCTAGCGGGAGGGGCGAGCAGTACTTC	CASSSSGRGEQYF
-	TRBV5-4	-	TRBJ1-1	TGTGCCAGCAGCTTGTTTTGGGGGGACACTGAAGCTTTCTTT	CASSLFWGDTEAFF
-	TRBV30	-	TRBJ2-7	TGTGCCTGGAAACAGGGTTCCTACGAGCAGTACTTC	CAWKQGSYEQYF
-	TRBV2	-	TRBJ2-7	TGTGCCAGCAGGACGATGGACACCACGAGCTCCTACGAGCAGTACTTC	CASRTMDTTSSYEQYF
-	TRBV5-1	-	TRBJ1-1	TGCGCCAGCAGTCAAGGACAGAACACTGAAGCTTTCTTT	CASSQGQNTEAFF
-	TRBV29-1	-	TRBJ2-1	TGCAGCGTTGAAGAGGGGCGGGAAGCGAGCTCCTACAATGAGCAGTTCTTC	CSVEEGREASSYNEQFF
-	TRBV7-9	-	TRBJ1-2	TGTGCCAGCAGCGCCGGCTTCGGGGGGTACTATGGCTACACCTTC	CASSAGFGGYYGYTF
TRBD1	TRBV30	-	TRBJ2-7	TGTGCCTGGAGTTACCTGACAGGGGGCGTCGAGCAGTACTTC	CAWSYLTGGVEQYF
-	TRBV6-5	-	TRBJ2-2	TGTGCCAGCATAGCGGCTGGGACCGGGGAGCTGTTTTTT	CASIAAGTGELFF
TRBD2	TRBV7-9	-	TRBJ2-2	TGTGCCAGCAGCTTAGGAGCGGGAAACACCGGGGAGCTGTTTTTT	CASSLGAGNTGELFF
TRBD2	TRBV27	-	TRBJ2-7	TGTGCCAGCAGTTCAAGACTAGCGACTCCCTACGAGCAGTACTTC	CASSSRLATPYEQYF
-	TRBV11-2	-	TRBJ1-2	TGTGCCTCCAGTCGGGAAAACTATGGCTACACCTTC	CASSRENYGYTF
TRBD1	TRBV19	-	TRBJ2-1	TGTGCCAGTACCCGGACAGGGGAATACAATGAGCAGTTCTTC	CASTRTGEYNEQFF
TRBD2	TRBV30	-	TRBJ2-7	TGTGCCTGGGTCGGCGGGAGGGCCTACGAGCAGTACTTC	CAWVGGRAYEQYF
-	TRBV5-1	-	TRBJ2-1	TGCGCCAGCAGCTTGGGGGGTAGCGGCGATGAGCAGTTCTTC	CASSLGGSGDEQFF
-	TRBV14	-	TRBJ1-1	TGTGCCAGCAGCCAACACCTAGGGGGGGGGTCGAACACTGAAGCTTTCTTT	CASSQHLGGGSNTEAFF
TRBD2	TRBV13	once	TRBJ2-1	TGTGCCAGCACCCACGGGACTAGCGGCTCTTACAATGAGCAGTTCTTC	CASTHGTSGSYNEQFF
-	TRBV7-9	once	TRBJ2-6	TGTGCCAGCAGCTTTCGTTCTTTTGGGGCCAACGTCCTGACTTTC	CASSFRSFGANVLTF
-	TRBV5-4	-	TRBJ1-4	TGTGCCAGCAGCTTGATAAATGAAAAACTGTTTTTT	CASSLINEKLFF
TRBD1	TRBV29-1	-	TRBJ2-5	TGCAGCGTTGGGAGGACAGGGGGCAGGGAGACCCAGTACTTC	CSVGRTGGRETQYF
TRBD1	TRBV12-5	-	TRBJ1-5	TGTGCTAGTGGTTTGATGTCCAGGGGGCCCGATCAGCCCCAGCATTTT	CASGLMSRGPDQPQHF
-	TRBV7-6	-	TRBJ2-1	TGTGCCAGCAGCTCAGGGGCGGCCGTTTCCTACAATGAGCAGTTCTTC	CASSSGAAVSYNEQFF
-	TRBV5-8	-	TRBJ1-2	TGTGCCAGCAGCCGGCCGGGGGGGGTCACGGGATACTATGGCTACACCTTC	CASSRPGGVTGYYGYTF
-	TRBV6-1	-	TRBJ2-1	TGTGCCAGCGTAATTAACAAGAACAATGAGCAGTTCTTC	CASVINKNNEQFF
TRBD2	TRBV5-1	few	TRBJ2-2	TGCGCCAGCAGCCCCGGGGGAGGGAAAACCGGGGAGCTGTTTTTT	CASSPGGGKTGELFF
-	TRBV5-4	-	TRBJ1-2	TGTGCCAGCAGCTTGGTAACGACTACCTATGGCTACACCTTC	CASSLVTTTYGYTF
-	TRBV2	few	TRBJ1-4	TGTGCCAGCAGGCAGGATAATGAAAAACTGTTTTTT	CASRQDNEKLFF
TRBD1	TRBV5-1	few	TRBJ2-7	TGCGCCAGCAGACCGACAGGGAGCTACGAGCAGTACTTC	CASRPTGSYEQYF
TRBD1	TRBV29-1	few	TRBJ1-1	TGCAGCGTTGCCGGGACAGGGTTTATTGGTGAAGCTTTCTTT	CSVAGTGFIGEAFF
-	TRBV28	once	TRBJ1-1	TGTGCCAGCAGTTTACTAACTGAAGCTTTCTTT	CASSLLTEAFF
-	TRBV7-9	-	TRBJ2-1	TGTGCCAGCAGCCCCCCTACGGAGGTCATATACAATGAGCAGTTCTTC	CASSPPTEVIYNEQFF
TRBD1	TRBV6-5	-	TRBJ1-1	TGTGCCAGCAGAAGCTCGACAGGGGGTTACACTGAAGCTTTCTTT	CASRSSTGGYTEAFF